These T cell receptor beta chains were read from a single sample in a study of CD8 T cells in ankylosing spondylitis. TCRdb processed the 5' RACE reads anew with MiXCR; each CDR3 protein has one entry. The sample consists of roughly 160,000 distinct CDR3 sequences, roughly 10% of them appearing once. Material for sequencing was blood, either unsorted or a sorted T cell fraction (not recorded which). The receptor source for this set is a male donor with ankylosing spondylitis or in good health (not recorded which). Both conserved end residues are part of each CDR3. A D gene is named only where the DNA matches it firmly. Size values are once, few and many counts, or a class for expanded clones, and some rows have none.

d_call,clone_size,v_call,j_call,cdr3_aa,cdr3_nt
.,few,TRBV5-4,TRBJ2-3,CASSREPGTSFTDTQYF,TGTGCCAGCAGCCGAGAACCTGGGACTTCCTTCACAGATACGCAGTATTTT
TRBD2,.,TRBV6-1,TRBJ2-5,CASSQSSGSRYETQYF,TGTGCCAGCAGTCAGTCTAGCGGGAGTCGATACGAGACCCAGTACTTC
TRBD2,many,TRBV20-1,TRBJ2-5,CSARPSGRYLETQYF,TGCAGTGCCCGTCCTAGCGGGAGGTATCTAGAGACCCAGTACTTC
TRBD1,many,TRBV11-2,TRBJ2-7,CASSLEAGGVLYEQYF,TGTGCCAGCAGCTTAGAAGCAGGGGGCGTTCTTTACGAGCAGTACTTC
TRBD1,.,TRBV12-5,TRBJ1-5,CASGIGQGGSNQPQHF,TGTGCTAGTGGTATCGGACAGGGAGGAAGCAATCAGCCCCAGCATTTT
.,many,TRBV12-3/TRBV12-4,TRBJ1-2,CASSPNREKGYTF,TGTGCCAGCAGTCCCAACAGGGAAAAGGGCTACACCTTC
TRBD1,few,TRBV6-2/TRBV6-3,TRBJ2-1,CASSERDRGLYNEQFF,TGTGCCAGCAGCGAGAGGGACAGGGGGCTCTACAATGAGCAGTTCTTC
.,many,TRBV6-5,TRBJ2-3,CASSYSGDTQYF,TGTGCCAGCAGTTACTCTGGAGATACGCAGTATTTT
TRBD2,few,TRBV11-2,TRBJ2-5,CASSLTSGRDEETQYF,TGTGCCAGCAGCTTGACTAGCGGGAGGGATGAAGAGACCCAGTACTTC
.,many,TRBV29-1,TRBJ2-7,CSVNGAGNEQYF,TGCAGCGTAAACGGGGCGGGCAACGAGCAGTACTTC
.,many,TRBV29-1,TRBJ2-7,CSVEGAYEQYF,TGCAGCGTTGAGGGGGCCTACGAGCAGTACTTC
.,many,TRBV5-1,TRBJ2-7,CASSWDSRGLEQYF,TGCGCCAGCAGCTGGGACTCTAGGGGGCTCGAGCAGTACTTC
.,many,TRBV5-6,TRBJ2-1,CASSPGSGATDEQFF,TGTGCCAGCAGCCCGGGCAGCGGCGCAACGGATGAGCAGTTCTTC
.,many,TRBV5-1,TRBJ2-1,CASSSTQDANEQFF,TGCGCCAGCAGTTCCACCCAAGACGCTAATGAGCAGTTCTTC
.,many,TRBV10-2,TRBJ2-1,CASSDPGGYNEQFF,TGCGCCAGCAGTGACCCAGGGGGGTACAATGAGCAGTTCTTC
.,few,TRBV27,TRBJ2-5,CASSYSGQGSTQYF,TGTGCCAGCAGTTACTCGGGTCAGGGGTCCACCCAGTACTTC
.,few,TRBV7-9,TRBJ1-1,CASSHTRGLGTEAFF,TGTGCCAGCAGCCACACCCGGGGCTTGGGCACTGAAGCTTTCTTT
TRBD2,many,TRBV5-1,TRBJ2-5,CASSLSGTIQETQYF,TGCGCCAGCAGCTTAAGCGGGACGATCCAAGAGACCCAGTACTTC
.,many,TRBV10-3,TRBJ1-2,CAIRGGLGYGYTF,TGTGCCATCAGGGGAGGGCTGGGCTATGGCTACACCTTC
.,many,TRBV5-1,TRBJ2-2,CASSLDGLNTGELFF,TGCGCCAGCAGCTTGGACGGGTTGAACACCGGGGAGCTGTTTTTT
TRBD1,many,TRBV20-1,TRBJ1-5,CSAEQGASNQPQHF,TGCAGTGCTGAACAGGGGGCCAGCAATCAGCCCCAGCATTTT
.,many,TRBV20-1,TRBJ2-3,CSLSNRGTDTQYF,TGCAGCCTTTCCAACCGTGGGACAGATACGCAGTATTTT
.,many,TRBV5-5,TRBJ1-1,CASSLYDTLPEAFF,TGTGCCAGCAGCCTATACGACACTCTCCCCGAAGCTTTCTTT
TRBD1,many,TRBV4-2,TRBJ2-1,CASSLSGGQGALEQFF,TGTGCCAGCAGCCTTTCTGGGGGACAGGGGGCATTGGAGCAGTTCTTC
TRBD2,few,TRBV6-2/TRBV6-3,TRBJ2-1,CASSYSPSGGLYNEQFF,TGTGCCAGCAGTTACTCCCCTAGCGGGGGGTTATACAATGAGCAGTTCTTC
.,once,TRBV6-1,TRBJ1-5,CASRITGDNQPQHF,TGTGCCAGCAGGATAACAGGCGACAATCAGCCCCAGCATTTT
.,many,TRBV6-5,TRBJ1-3,CASSYSRNRVSGNTIYF,TGTGCCAGCAGTTACTCGCGGAACCGGGTATCTGGAAACACCATATATTTT